These 24 T cell receptor beta chains were all obtained from the same sample, sequenced in a study of early T cells in non-severe SARS-CoV-2 infection. TCRdb re-called the 5' RACE reads with MiXCR, one entry per CDR3 protein. Among some 57,000 distinct CDR3 sequences, 7% to 10% were seen once, and the ten largest hold around 21%. Sequencing used whole blood. Receptors were obtained from an adult who was a healthcare worker with PCR-confirmed SARS-CoV-2 infection or an uninfected control (not recorded which).

This rearrangement joins TRBV11-2 to TRBJ2-1, with 8 bases fitting TRBD2. Germline trimming cut 5 bases from V and 8 bases from J; bases unmatched to any gene: 11. The CDR3 loop spans 15 amino acids. Germline assignment: CDR1 SGHAT and CDR2 FQNNGV. CDR3 sequence (DNA): TGTGCCAGCAGCCCACTAGGCGGGGGGACCGATGAGCAGTTCTTC. Translation gives CASSPLGGGTDEQFF.

This chain connects TRBV2 to TRBJ2-2; the D gene is possibly TRBD2 (5 bases). V was shortened by 2 bases and J by 4 bases, with 11 bases between the two germline ends. Germline V CDR1 and CDR2: SNHLY, FYNNEI. This CDR3 is built from 15 residues. CDR3 in DNA: TGTGCCAGCAGTGAACGCCTAGCCCGCACCGGGGAGCTGTTTTTT. Translated: CASSERLARTGELFF.

This chain uses TRBV5-1 with TRBJ1-2; D unresolved. The CDR3 runs to 13 residues. Trimming shortened V by 2 bases and J by 6 bases, and 11 bases separated the two germline ends. Looked up from germline, CDR1 is SGHRS and CDR2 is YFSETQ. CDR3 sequence: CASSLGSVDGYTF. The CDR3 nucleotides read TGCGCCAGCAGCTTAGGATCAGTCGATGGCTACACCTTC. Full variable domain (outside the CDR3, taken from reference TRBV5-1 and TRBJ1-2): KAGVTQTPRYLIKTRGQQVTLSCSPISGHRSVSWYQQTPGQGLQFLFEYFSETQRNKGNFPGRFSGRQFSNSRSEMNVSTLELGDSALYLCASSLGSVDGYTFGSGTRLTVV.

The chain joins TRBV7-2 to TRBJ1-6; D gene ambiguous. Germline V gives CDR1 SGHTA, CDR2 FQGNSA. Trimming pared 3 bases from V and 7 bases from J, leaving 13 bases between. The CDR3 runs 15 residues. DNA of the CDR3: TGTGCCAGCAGCTTGCGGGGAAGGGCGAATTCACCCCTCCACTTT. Its translation: CASSLRGRANSPLHF.

The chain uses TRBV19 and TRBJ2-3; perhaps TRBD2 as D (7 bases). V lost 0 bases, J lost 5 bases, and 21 bases lay in between. Germline assignment: CDR1 LNHDA and CDR2 SQIVND (reference sequence). The length of the CDR3 is 18 residues. CDR3 sequence reads: CASSIDNRGAGGRDTQYF. Written as DNA, the CDR3 is TGTGCCAGTAGTATAGACAACCGGGGGGCCGGAGGAAGAGATACGCAGTATTTT.

Many counts were recorded for this clonotype. The rearrangement uses TRBV19 and TRBJ2-5; tentative D call: TRBD2 (6 bases). CDR1 is LNHDA and CDR2 is SQIVND in the germline V gene (reference sequence). The ends were cut back, 4 bases at V and 7 bases at J, with 7 bases in the middle. The CDR3 contains 11 residues. The CDR3 bases are TGTGCCAGTAGTACCGGGGGGACCCAGTACTTC. This translates into CASSTGGTQYF. The variable domain in full, completed from reference TRBV19 and TRBJ2-5, reads DGGITQSPKYLFRKEGQNVTLSCEQNLNHDAMYWYRQDPGQGLRLIYYSQIVNDFQKGDIAEGYSVSREKKESFPLTVTSAQKNPTAFYLCASSTGGTQYFGPGTRLLVL.

Only a few counts were recorded for this clonotype. The chain couples TRBV7-8 to TRBJ1-2; 9 bases align to TRBD1. After removal of 5 bases from V and 2 bases from J, the junction contained 9 bases not matched to a gene. Germline CDR1 reads SGHVS; CDR2 reads FQNEAQ. CDR3 length equals 16 residues. CDR3 coding DNA: TGTGCCAGCAGCCCTACCGGGACAGGGTCCAACTATGGCTACACCTTC. Its translation is CASSPTGTGSNYGYTF.

The table lists this clonotype with many counts. The genes are TRBV7-9 and TRBJ2-3; D gene unclear. Trimming left V 4 bases short and J 1 base short, with 12 bases between. This CDR3 is built from 15 residues. CDR1 SEHNR and CDR2 FQNEAQ come from the germline V gene (reference sequence). The DNA for the CDR3 is TGTGCCAGCAGCTCTATCACGGCCCGCACAGATACGCAGTATTTT. This translates into CASSSITARTDTQYF.

This clonotype was observed many times. J is TRBJ2-1 and V is TRBV3-1; D is perhaps TRBD2 (6 bases). CDR1 is LGHDT and CDR2 is YNNKEL in the germline V gene (reference sequence). The V end lost 0 bases, the J end lost 13 bases, and 10 bases lay between the germline ends. The CDR3 contains 12 residues. Written as DNA, the CDR3 is TGTGCCAGCAGCCAAGAACTGGGACTCCAGTTCTTC. Translated, it gives CASSQELGLQFF.

In this sample, this clonotype turned up many times. The junction departs from germline at one end; a sequencing error may be responsible. The genes are TRBV7-6 and TRBJ2-7; D is perhaps TRBD2 (5 bases). The germline V gene encodes CDR1 SGHVS and CDR2 FNYEAQ. The length of the CDR3 is 12 residues. As DNA, the CDR3 is TGTGCCAGCAGCTCGGACTCCCACGAGCAGTACTTC. This gives the protein CASSSDSHEQYF.

This clonotype occurred many times. This chain uses TRBV12-3 or TRBV12-4 with TRBJ2-5; unclear D gene. This CDR3 comprises 11 residues. V was cut by 3 bases and J by 3 bases, with 2 bases left in between. The CDR3 loop reads CASSFKETQYF. CDR3 coding DNA: TGTGCCAGCAGTTTCAAAGAGACCCAGTACTTC.

The chain recombines TRBV12-3 or TRBV12-4 with TRBJ2-5; TRBD1 agrees at 8 bases. With V trimmed by 5 bases and J by 6 bases, 11 bases remained unmatched. The CDR3 spans 15 residues. The CDR3 DNA reads TGTGCCAGCAGTGTTACAGGGGGTGGGGAGCAGACCCAGTACTTC. This gives the protein CASSVTGGGEQTQYF.

The chain has TRBV7-9 and TRBJ1-1; the D is unclear. The V gene lost 4 bases and the J gene lost 4 bases, with 13 bases spanning the gap. Germline-derived CDR1 and CDR2 are SEHNR and FQNEAQ (reference sequence). This CDR3 comprises 14 residues. CDR3 bases: TGTGCCAGCAGCTCCCAGGCCCTGGTCACTGAAGCTTTCTTT. Translated, it gives CASSSQALVTEAFF.

The chain employs TRBV7-2 and TRBJ1-1; possible D gene TRBD1, 6 bases. The CDR3 is 14 amino acids. Deletions cut 5 bases from V and 2 bases from J, with 12 bases between. The germline V gene encodes CDR1 SGHTA and CDR2 FQGNSA. CDR3 region: CASSPDRQNTEAFF. The DNA of the CDR3 is TGTGCCAGCAGCCCGGACAGACAAAACACTGAAGCTTTCTTT.

This clonotype was recorded at least ten times. The chain carries TRBV5-5 and TRBJ2-6; D not certain. CDR3 size: 17 residues. In germline, CDR1 is SGHKS, CDR2 YYEKEE (reference sequence). V was shortened by 1 base and J by 0 bases, with 11 bases between the two germline ends. This chain's CDR3 is CASSLSYPFSGANVLTF. DNA for the CDR3: TGTGCCAGCAGCTTGTCATACCCGTTCTCTGGGGCCAACGTCCTGACTTTC.

This clonotype has just a few counts. The rearrangement links TRBV19 to TRBJ1-5, with 7 bases identical to TRBD1. The CDR3 length is 14 residues. Unmatched junction bases numbered 3, after V lost 0 bases and J lost 7 bases. From germline, CDR1 is LNHDA and CDR2 SQIVND (reference sequence). The DNA of the CDR3 is TGTGCCAGTAGTATAGAGACAGGGCGGCAGCCCCAGCATTTT. Amino acid sequence: CASSIETGRQPQHF.

This clonotype was picked up many times. The chain joins TRBV3-1 to TRBJ2-7; unclear D gene. The CDR3 has 14 amino acids. The V gene's germline CDR1 is LGHDT and CDR2 YNNKEL (reference sequence). V was trimmed by 2 bases and J by 6 bases, leaving 14 bases between them. The DNA of the CDR3 is TGTGCCAGCAGCCAAAGGGATGGGTTCTTCGAGCAGTACTTC. Translated: CASSQRDGFFEQYF.

The chain joins TRBV5-1 to TRBJ2-5; 7 bases match TRBD1. Germline V gene data show CDR1 as SGHRS and CDR2 as YFSETQ. The CDR3 is made up of 15 amino acids. V was clipped by 0 bases and J by 3 bases; unmatched bases: 5. CDR3 amino acids: CASSLAGTEEETQYF. Here the CDR3 DNA reads TGCGCCAGCAGCTTGGCCGGGACAGAGGAAGAGACCCAGTACTTC.

This clonotype showed up many times. The chain links TRBV6-1 to TRBJ2-1, with D possibly matching TRBD1 (6 bases). Germline-derived CDR1 and CDR2 are MNHNS and SASEGT. The CDR3 spans 17 residues. The germline V and J ends were trimmed by 2 bases and 2 bases, with 16 bases remaining between them. CDR3 in amino acids: CASSENIRGFTYNEQFF. CDR3 nucleotides: TGTGCCAGCAGTGAAAACATAAGGGGGTTTACCTACAATGAGCAGTTCTTC.

This clonotype came up a few times. Here the CDR3 reads CASSPGGSRNTEAFF. In nucleotides, the CDR3 is TGTGCCAGCAGCCCCGGGGGGTCCCGGAACACTGAAGCTTTCTTT. The chain is built from TRBV6-5 and TRBJ1-1, with D tentatively TRBD1 (5 bases). The CDR3 length is 15 residues. V was cut by 6 bases and J by 1 base, with 15 bases left in between. CDR1 and CDR2 (germline): MNHEY, SVGAGI.

This clonotype was picked up many times. The chain carries TRBV6-1 and TRBJ1-2; D is unresolved. The CDR3 is 13 residues long. The germline CDR1 and CDR2 sequences are MNHNS and SASEGT. The ends were cut back, 6 bases at V and 1 base at J, with 9 bases in the middle. The CDR3: CASRETVNYGYTF. CDR3 in DNA: TGTGCCAGCAGGGAGACGGTTAACTATGGCTACACCTTC.

This clonotype was seen a few times. The chain recombines TRBV2 with TRBJ2-1, with 8 bases matching TRBD2. V lost 8 bases and J lost 4; bases outside the gene matches: 10. CDR3 length: 15 amino acids. CDR1 and CDR2 (germline): SNHLY, FYNNEI. This chain's CDR3 is CASASGGGPYNEQFF. The CDR3, as DNA: TGTGCCAGCGCCAGTGGCGGGGGGCCTTACAATGAGCAGTTCTTC.

This sequence joins TRBV11-3 and TRBJ2-2, with 8 nucleotides matching TRBD1. V was clipped by 5 bases and J by 6 bases; unmatched bases: 8. The CDR3 is 15 residues long. Germline CDR1 reads SGHNT; CDR2 reads YENEEA. This CDR3 is CASSPGQGRSGELFF. CDR3 sequence (DNA): TGTGCCAGCAGCCCTGGACAGGGCCGGTCCGGGGAGCTGTTTTTT.

The rearrangement links TRBV5-4 to TRBJ2-7; 7 bases map to TRBD1. V lost 2 bases and J lost 2; bases outside the gene matches: 7. The CDR3 runs 15 residues. The germline gives CDR1 SGHNT, CDR2 YYREEE (reference sequence). Written as DNA, the CDR3 is TGTGCCAGCAGCTTCATTGACAGGGCCGCCTACGAGCAGTACTTC. Its translation is CASSFIDRAAYEQYF. The full variable domain, in which reference TRBV5-4 and TRBJ2-7 provide the parts outside the CDR3, is ETGVTQSPTHLIKTRGQQVTLRCSSQSGHNTVSWYQQALGQGPQFIFQYYREEENGRGNFPPRFSGLQFPNYSSELNVNALELDDSALYLCASSFIDRAAYEQYFGPGTRLTVT.